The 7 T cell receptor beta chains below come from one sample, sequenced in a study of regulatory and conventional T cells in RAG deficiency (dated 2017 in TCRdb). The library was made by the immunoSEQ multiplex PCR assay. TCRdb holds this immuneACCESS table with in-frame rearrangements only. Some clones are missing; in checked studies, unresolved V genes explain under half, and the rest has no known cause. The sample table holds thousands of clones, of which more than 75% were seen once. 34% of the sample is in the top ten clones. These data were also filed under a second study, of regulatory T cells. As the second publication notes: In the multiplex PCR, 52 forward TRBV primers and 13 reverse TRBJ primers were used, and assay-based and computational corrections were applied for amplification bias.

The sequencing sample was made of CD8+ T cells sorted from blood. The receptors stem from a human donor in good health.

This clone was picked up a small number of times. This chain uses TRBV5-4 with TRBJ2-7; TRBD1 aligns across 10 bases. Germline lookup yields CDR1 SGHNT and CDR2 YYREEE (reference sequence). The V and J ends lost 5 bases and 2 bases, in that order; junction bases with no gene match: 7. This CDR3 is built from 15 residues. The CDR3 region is CASSSPGQGTYEQYF. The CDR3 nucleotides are TGTGCCAGCAGTTCTCCGGGACAGGGGACCTACGAGCAGTACTTC.

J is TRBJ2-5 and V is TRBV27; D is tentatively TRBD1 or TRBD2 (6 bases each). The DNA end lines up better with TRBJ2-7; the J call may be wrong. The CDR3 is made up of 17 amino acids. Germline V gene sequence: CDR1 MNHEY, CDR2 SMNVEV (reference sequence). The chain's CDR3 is CASSSLGGGEGAYEQYF. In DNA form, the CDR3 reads TGTGCCAGCAGTTCCCTAGGGGGAGGAGAGGGGGCCTACGAGCAGTACTTC.

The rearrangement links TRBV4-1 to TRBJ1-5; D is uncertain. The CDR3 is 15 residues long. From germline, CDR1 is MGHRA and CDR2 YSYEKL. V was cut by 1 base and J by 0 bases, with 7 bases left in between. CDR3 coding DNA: TGCGCCAGCAGCCAAGCGGGAACTAGCAATCAGCCCCAGCATTTT. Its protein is CASSQAGTSNQPQHF.

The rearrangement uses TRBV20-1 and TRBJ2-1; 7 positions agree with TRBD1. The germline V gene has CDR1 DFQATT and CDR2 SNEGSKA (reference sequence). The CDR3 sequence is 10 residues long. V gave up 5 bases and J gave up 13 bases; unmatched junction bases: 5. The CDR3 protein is CSAFTGDQFF. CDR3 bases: TGCAGTGCTTTTACAGGGGACCAGTTCTTC.

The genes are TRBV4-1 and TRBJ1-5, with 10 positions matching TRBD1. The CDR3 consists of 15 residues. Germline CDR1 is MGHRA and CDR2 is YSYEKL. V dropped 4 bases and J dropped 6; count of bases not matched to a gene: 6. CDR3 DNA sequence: TGCGCCAGCAGCCCACGGGACAGGGGAAGTCAGCCCCAGCATTTT. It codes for CASSPRDRGSQPQHF.

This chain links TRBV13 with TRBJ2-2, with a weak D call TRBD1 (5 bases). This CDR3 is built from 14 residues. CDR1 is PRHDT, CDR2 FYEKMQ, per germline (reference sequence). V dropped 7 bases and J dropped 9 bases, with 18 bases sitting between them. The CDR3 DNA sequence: TGTGCCAGCAATCAGGGTAGGGGAACCCGGGAGCTGTTTTTT. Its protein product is CASNQGRGTRELFF.

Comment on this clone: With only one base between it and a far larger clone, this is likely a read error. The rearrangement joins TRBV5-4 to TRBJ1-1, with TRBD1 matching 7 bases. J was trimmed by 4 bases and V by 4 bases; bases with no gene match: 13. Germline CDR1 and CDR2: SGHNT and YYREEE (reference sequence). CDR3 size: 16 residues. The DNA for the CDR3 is TGTGCCAGCAGCCGGATCGCGACAGGGTTCGGCACTGAAGCTTTCTTT. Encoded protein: CASSRIATGFGTEAFF.